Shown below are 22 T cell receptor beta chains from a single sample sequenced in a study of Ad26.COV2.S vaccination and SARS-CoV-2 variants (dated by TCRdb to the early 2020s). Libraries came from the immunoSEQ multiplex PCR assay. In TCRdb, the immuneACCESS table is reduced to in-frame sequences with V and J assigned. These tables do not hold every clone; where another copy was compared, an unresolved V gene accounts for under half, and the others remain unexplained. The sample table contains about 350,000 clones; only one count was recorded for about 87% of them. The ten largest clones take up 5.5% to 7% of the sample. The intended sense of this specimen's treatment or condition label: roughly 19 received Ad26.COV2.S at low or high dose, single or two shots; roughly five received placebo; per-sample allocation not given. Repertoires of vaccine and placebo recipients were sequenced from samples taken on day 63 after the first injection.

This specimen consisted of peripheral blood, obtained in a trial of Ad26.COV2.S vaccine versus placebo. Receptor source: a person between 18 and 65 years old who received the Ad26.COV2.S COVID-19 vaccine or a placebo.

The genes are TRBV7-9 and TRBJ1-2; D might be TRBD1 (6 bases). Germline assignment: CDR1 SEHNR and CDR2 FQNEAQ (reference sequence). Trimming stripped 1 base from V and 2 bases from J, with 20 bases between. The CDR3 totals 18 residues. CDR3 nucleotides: TGTGCCAGCAGCTTAGATCCTGGGGGGCCTTTGTCCAACTATGGCTACACCTTC. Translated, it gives CASSLDPGGPLSNYGYTF.

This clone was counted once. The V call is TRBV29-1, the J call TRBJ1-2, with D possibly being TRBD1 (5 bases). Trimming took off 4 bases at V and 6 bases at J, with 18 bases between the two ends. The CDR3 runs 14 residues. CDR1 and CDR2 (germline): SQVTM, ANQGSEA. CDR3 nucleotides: TGCAGCGTTGGGGTTTCTTCGACAGATAATGGCTACACCTTC. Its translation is CSVGVSSTDNGYTF. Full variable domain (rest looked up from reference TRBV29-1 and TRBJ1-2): SAVISQKPSRDICQRGTSLTIQCQVDSQVTMMFWYRQQPGQSLTLIATANQGSEATYESGFVIDKFPISRPNLTFSTLTVSNMSPEDSSIYLCSVGVSSTDNGYTFGSGTRLTVV.

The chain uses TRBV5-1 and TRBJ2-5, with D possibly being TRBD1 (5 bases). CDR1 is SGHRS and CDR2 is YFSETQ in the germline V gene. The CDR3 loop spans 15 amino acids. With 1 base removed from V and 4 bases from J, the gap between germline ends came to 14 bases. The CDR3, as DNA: TGCGCCAGCAGCTTGCAATCAGGGTTGGGAGAGACCCAGTACTTC. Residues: CASSLQSGLGETQYF.

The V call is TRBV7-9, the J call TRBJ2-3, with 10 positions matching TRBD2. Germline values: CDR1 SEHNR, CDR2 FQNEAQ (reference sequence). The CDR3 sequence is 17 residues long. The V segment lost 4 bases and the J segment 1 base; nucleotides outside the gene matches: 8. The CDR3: CASSSERGGLGTDTQYF. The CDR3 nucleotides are TGTGCCAGCAGCTCAGAGCGGGGGGGCCTCGGCACAGATACGCAGTATTTT.

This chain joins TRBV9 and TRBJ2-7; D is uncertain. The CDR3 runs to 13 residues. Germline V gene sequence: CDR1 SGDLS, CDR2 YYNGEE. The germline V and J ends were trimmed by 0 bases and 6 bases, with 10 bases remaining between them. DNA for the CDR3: TGTGCCAGCAGCGTAGAATGGGGTGGCGAGCAGTACTTC. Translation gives CASSVEWGGEQYF. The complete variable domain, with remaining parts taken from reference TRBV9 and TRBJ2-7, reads DSGVTQTPKHLITATGQRVTLRCSPRSGDLSVYWYQQSLDQGLQFLIQYYNGEERAKGNILERFSAQQFPDLHSELNLSSLELGDSALYFCASSVEWGGEQYFGPGTRLTVT.

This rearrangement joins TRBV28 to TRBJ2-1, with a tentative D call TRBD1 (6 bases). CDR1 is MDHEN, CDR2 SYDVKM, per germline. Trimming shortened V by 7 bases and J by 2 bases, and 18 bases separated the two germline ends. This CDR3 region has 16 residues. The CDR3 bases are TGTGCCAGCATCCCCGGGGTCAAGGGGGCCTACAATGAGCAGTTCTTC. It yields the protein CASIPGVKGAYNEQFF.

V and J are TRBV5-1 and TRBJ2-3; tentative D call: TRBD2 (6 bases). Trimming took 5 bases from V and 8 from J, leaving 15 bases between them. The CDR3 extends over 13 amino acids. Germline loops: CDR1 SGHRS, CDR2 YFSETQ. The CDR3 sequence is CASSRGERVTQYF. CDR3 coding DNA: TGCGCCAGCAGTAGAGGGGAGCGGGTTACGCAGTATTTT.

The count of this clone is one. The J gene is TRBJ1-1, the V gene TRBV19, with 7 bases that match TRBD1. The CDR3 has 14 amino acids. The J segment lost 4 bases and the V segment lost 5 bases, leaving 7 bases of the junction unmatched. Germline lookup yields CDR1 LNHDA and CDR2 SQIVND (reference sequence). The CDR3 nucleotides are TGTGCCAGTAGTCAACTAGGACAGGTCACTGAAGCTTTCTTT. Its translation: CASSQLGQVTEAFF. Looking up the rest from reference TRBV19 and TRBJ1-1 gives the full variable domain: DGGITQSPKYLFRKEGQNVTLSCEQNLNHDAMYWYRQDPGQGLRLIYYSQIVNDFQKGDIAEGYSVSREKKESFPLTVTSAQKNPTAFYLCASSQLGQVTEAFFGQGTRLTVV.

The CDR3 DNA reads as TGTGCCTGGGACAGGGAAAATAACTATGGCTACACCTTC. It codes for CAWDRENNYGYTF. The chain combines TRBV30 with TRBJ1-2; the match to TRBD1 covers 7 bases. Germline V gives CDR1 GTSNPN, CDR2 SVGIG (reference sequence). The length of the CDR3 is 13 residues. The J segment lost 1 base and the V segment lost 5 bases, leaving 4 bases of the junction unmatched. Supplemented by reference TRBV30 and TRBJ1-2, the full variable domain reads SQTIHQWPATLVQPVGSPLSLECTVEGTSNPNLYWYRQAAGRGLQLLFYSVGIGQISSEVPQNLSASRPQDRQFILSSKKLLLSDSGFYLCAWDRENNYGYTFGSGTRLTVV.

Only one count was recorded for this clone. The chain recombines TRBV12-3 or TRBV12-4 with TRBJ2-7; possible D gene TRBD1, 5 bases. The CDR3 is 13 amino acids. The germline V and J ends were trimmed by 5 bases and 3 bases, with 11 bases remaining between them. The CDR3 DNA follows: TGTGCCAGCAGTGACGACAGCCACTACGAGCAGTACTTC. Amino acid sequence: CASSDDSHYEQYF.

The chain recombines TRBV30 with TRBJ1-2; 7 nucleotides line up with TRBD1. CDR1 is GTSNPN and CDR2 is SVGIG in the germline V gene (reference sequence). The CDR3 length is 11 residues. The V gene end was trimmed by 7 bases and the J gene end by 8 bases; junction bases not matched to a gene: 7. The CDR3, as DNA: TGTGCCTCCCACAGGGGTGACGGCTACACCTTC. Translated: CASHRGDGYTF.

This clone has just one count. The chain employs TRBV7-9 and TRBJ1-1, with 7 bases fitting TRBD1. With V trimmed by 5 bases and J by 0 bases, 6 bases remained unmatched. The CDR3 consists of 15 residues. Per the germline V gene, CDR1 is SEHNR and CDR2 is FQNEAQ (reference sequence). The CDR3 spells CASSIKGGLNTEAFF. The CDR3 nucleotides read TGTGCCAGCAGCATAAAAGGGGGCTTGAACACTGAAGCTTTCTTT.

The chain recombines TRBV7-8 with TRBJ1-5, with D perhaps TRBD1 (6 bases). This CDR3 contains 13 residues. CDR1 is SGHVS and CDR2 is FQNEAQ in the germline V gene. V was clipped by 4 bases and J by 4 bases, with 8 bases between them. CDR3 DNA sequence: TGTGCCAGCAGCTCCGACAGGAATCAGCCCCAGCATTTT. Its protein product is CASSSDRNQPQHF.

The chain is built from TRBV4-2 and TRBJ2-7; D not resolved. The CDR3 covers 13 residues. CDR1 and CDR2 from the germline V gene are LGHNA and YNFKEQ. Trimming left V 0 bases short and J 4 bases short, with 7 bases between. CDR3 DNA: TGTGCCAGCAGCCAAGATTGGAGATACGAGCAGTACTTC. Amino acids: CASSQDWRYEQYF.

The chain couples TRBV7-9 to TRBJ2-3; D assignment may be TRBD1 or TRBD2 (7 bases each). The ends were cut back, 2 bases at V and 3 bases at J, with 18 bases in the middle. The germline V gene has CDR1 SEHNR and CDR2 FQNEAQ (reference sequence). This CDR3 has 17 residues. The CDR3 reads CASSLTGEGLLTDTQYF. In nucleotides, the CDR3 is TGTGCCAGCAGCTTAACAGGGGAGGGATTACTAACAGATACGCAGTATTTT.

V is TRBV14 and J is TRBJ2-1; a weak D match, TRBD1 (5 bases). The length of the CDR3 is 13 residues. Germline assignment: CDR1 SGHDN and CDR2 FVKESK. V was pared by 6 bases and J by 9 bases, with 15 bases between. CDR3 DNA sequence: TGTGCCAGCAGGCAAATAGGGGTCAGTGAGCAGTTCTTC. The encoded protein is CASRQIGVSEQFF.

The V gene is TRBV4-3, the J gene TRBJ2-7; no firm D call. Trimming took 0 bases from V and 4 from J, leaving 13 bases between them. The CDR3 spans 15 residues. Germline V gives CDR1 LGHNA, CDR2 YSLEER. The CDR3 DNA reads TGCGCCAGCAGCCAAGAGGCCAGTACATCATACGAGCAGTACTTC. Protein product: CASSQEASTSYEQYF.

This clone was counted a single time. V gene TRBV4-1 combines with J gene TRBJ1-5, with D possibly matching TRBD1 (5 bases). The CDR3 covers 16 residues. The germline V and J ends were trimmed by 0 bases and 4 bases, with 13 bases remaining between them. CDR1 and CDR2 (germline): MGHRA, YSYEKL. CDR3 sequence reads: CASSQDGGATNQPQHF. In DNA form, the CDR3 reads TGCGCCAGCAGCCAAGATGGCGGGGCGACTAATCAGCCCCAGCATTTT.

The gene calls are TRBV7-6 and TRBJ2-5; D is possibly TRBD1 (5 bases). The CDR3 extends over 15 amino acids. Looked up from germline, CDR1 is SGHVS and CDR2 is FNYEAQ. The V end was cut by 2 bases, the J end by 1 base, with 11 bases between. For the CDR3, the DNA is TGTGCCAGCAGCTTAAATCAGGGCCCCCAAGAGACCCAGTACTTC. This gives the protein CASSLNQGPQETQYF.

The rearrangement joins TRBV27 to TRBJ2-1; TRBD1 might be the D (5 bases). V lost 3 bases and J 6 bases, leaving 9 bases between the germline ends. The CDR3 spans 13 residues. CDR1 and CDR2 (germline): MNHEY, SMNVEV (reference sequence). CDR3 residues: CASSFRGFNEQFF. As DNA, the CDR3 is TGTGCCAGCAGTTTTAGGGGCTTCAATGAGCAGTTCTTC.

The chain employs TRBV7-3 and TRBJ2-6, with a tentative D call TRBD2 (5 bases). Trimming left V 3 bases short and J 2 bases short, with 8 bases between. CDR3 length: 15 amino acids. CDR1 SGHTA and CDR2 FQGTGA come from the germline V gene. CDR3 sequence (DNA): TGTGCCAGCAGCTTTCCCGGGACTGGGGCCAACGTCCTGACTTTC. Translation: CASSFPGTGANVLTF.

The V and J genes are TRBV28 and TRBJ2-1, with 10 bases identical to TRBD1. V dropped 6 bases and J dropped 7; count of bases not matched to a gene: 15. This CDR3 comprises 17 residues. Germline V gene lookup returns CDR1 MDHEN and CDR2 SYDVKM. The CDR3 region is CASSLPYGQGGWNEQFF. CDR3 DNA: TGTGCCAGCAGCCTCCCCTACGGACAGGGGGGTTGGAATGAGCAGTTCTTC.